This T cell receptor (beta chain) was sequenced in a study of CD8 T cells in ankylosing spondylitis. Details on this clonotype: The antigen is undetermined.

The study, taken as a whole, reports: Disease-associated clones were reportedly significantly overrepresented in matched ankylosing spondylitis synovial fluid. A motif of 8 or 9 highly homologous TCR beta variants was seen as apparently characteristic of ankylosing spondylitis blood. In the blood and synovial fluid of reactive arthritis, some motif variants had been previously reported.

Using quantitative 5'-RACE with molecular barcodes, the authors made TCR beta libraries. TCRdb processed the 5' RACE reads anew with MiXCR; each CDR3 protein has one entry. This table has 800,000 to 900,000 distinct CDR3 sequences, approximately 12% appearing once. The sequence was obtained from a male donor with ankylosing spondylitis. Sequencing was carried out using blood, either unsorted or a sorted T cell fraction (not recorded which).

The CDR3 DNA reads as TGTGCCAGCAGAGCCTTTTCAGTTTTGGATTCACCCCTCCACTTT. This sequence encodes CASRAFSVLDSPLHF. The chain uses TRBV27 and TRBJ1-6; D unclear. The germline V and J ends were trimmed by 6 bases and 8 bases, with 17 bases remaining between them. There are 15 residues in the CDR3. Germline V gene data show CDR1 as MNHEY and CDR2 as SMNVEV (reference sequence).